Listed below are T cell receptor beta chains from one sample, sequenced in a study of Graves' ophthalmopathy and Graves' hyperthyroidism. TCRdb itself ran the multiplex PCR reads through MiXCR, one entry per CDR3 protein. The sample has around 600,000 distinct CDR3 sequences; about 41% are singletons. Sequencing was done on a sample of peripheral blood. The receptor source for this set is an adult man with Graves' ophthalmopathy. Each CDR3 is given with its conserved first and last residue. Fields, in order: D gene, J gene, V gene, CDR3 protein. A D gene is named only where the DNA matches it firmly.

d_gene: NA; j_gene: TRBJ1-4; v_gene: TRBV9; CDR3aa: CASSVYLCSVEMAQGDEKLFF
d_gene: NA; j_gene: TRBJ2-6; v_gene: TRBV29-1; CDR3aa: CSQGGGSGANVLTF
d_gene: NA; j_gene: TRBJ1-5; v_gene: TRBV29-1; CDR3aa: CSVSGEGQPQHF
d_gene: NA; j_gene: TRBJ2-5; v_gene: TRBV14; CDR3aa: CASSRSFRETQYF
d_gene: NA; j_gene: TRBJ2-7; v_gene: TRBV5-1; CDR3aa: CASSLAIFVRDRGYEQYF
d_gene: NA; j_gene: TRBJ1-5; v_gene: TRBV6-6; CDR3aa: CASSVGVPNQPQHF
d_gene: NA; j_gene: TRBJ2-2; v_gene: TRBV2; CDR3aa: CASSRKAGTGELFF
d_gene: NA; j_gene: TRBJ2-6; v_gene: TRBV7-2; CDR3aa: CASSFRAGANVLTF
d_gene: NA; j_gene: TRBJ1-5; v_gene: TRBV5-8; CDR3aa: CASSLVYSNQPQHF
d_gene: TRBD1; j_gene: TRBJ1-1; v_gene: TRBV12-3/TRBV12-4; CDR3aa: CASSSTQGGTEAFF
d_gene: TRBD2; j_gene: TRBJ2-5; v_gene: TRBV29-1; CDR3aa: CSARTSGSSETQYF
d_gene: NA; j_gene: TRBJ1-1; v_gene: TRBV7-9; CDR3aa: CASSLAQGQYTEAFF
d_gene: NA; j_gene: TRBJ2-7; v_gene: TRBV5-4; CDR3aa: CASSLRDKGTYEQYF
d_gene: NA; j_gene: TRBJ2-2; v_gene: TRBV2; CDR3aa: CASRIRFSNTGELFF
d_gene: TRBD1; j_gene: TRBJ2-5; v_gene: TRBV7-9; CDR3aa: CASSPGTGATQYF
d_gene: TRBD1; j_gene: TRBJ1-5; v_gene: TRBV10-3; CDR3aa: CAISESRGRGQPPHF
d_gene: TRBD1; j_gene: TRBJ1-5; v_gene: TRBV25-1; CDR3aa: CASSSISGQGSDQPQHF
d_gene: NA; j_gene: TRBJ1-2; v_gene: TRBV13; CDR3aa: CASSSGRTGPYGYTF
d_gene: NA; j_gene: TRBJ1-5; v_gene: TRBV10-3; CDR3aa: CASSLDADQPQHF
d_gene: NA; j_gene: TRBJ1-2; v_gene: TRBV11-2; CDR3aa: CASSLVGGVYGYTF
d_gene: NA; j_gene: TRBJ2-7; v_gene: TRBV7-9; CDR3aa: CASSYIRGTGEQYF
d_gene: TRBD1; j_gene: TRBJ1-6; v_gene: TRBV7-9; CDR3aa: CASSPQTQGLENSPLHF
d_gene: TRBD2; j_gene: TRBJ2-2; v_gene: TRBV19; CDR3aa: CASISRGFGVATGELFF
d_gene: NA; j_gene: TRBJ1-1; v_gene: TRBV9; CDR3aa: CASSRDGVEAFF
d_gene: TRBD1; j_gene: TRBJ1-2; v_gene: TRBV6-9; CDR3aa: CASRTTGYGYTF
d_gene: NA; j_gene: TRBJ2-7; v_gene: TRBV10-2; CDR3aa: CAISDGGNEQYF
d_gene: TRBD2; j_gene: TRBJ2-2; v_gene: TRBV10-2; CDR3aa: CASSESAAGEGTGELFF
d_gene: NA; j_gene: TRBJ2-2; v_gene: TRBV12-3/TRBV12-4; CDR3aa: CASREGLLSTEVHTGELFF
d_gene: NA; j_gene: TRBJ1-2; v_gene: TRBV25-1; CDR3aa: CASSALRRGSANYGYTF
d_gene: NA; j_gene: TRBJ2-6; v_gene: TRBV20-1; CDR3aa: CSAREPGRAGANVLTF
d_gene: NA; j_gene: TRBJ1-6; v_gene: TRBV5-4; CDR3aa: CASSLGRPNNLPLHF
d_gene: NA; j_gene: TRBJ2-2; v_gene: TRBV20-1; CDR3aa: CSARDERAAGELFF
d_gene: NA; j_gene: TRBJ2-7; v_gene: TRBV7-2; CDR3aa: CASSPLPSEYEQYF
d_gene: NA; j_gene: TRBJ2-7; v_gene: TRBV29-1; CDR3aa: CSVEISYEQYF
d_gene: NA; j_gene: TRBJ2-6; v_gene: TRBV12-3/TRBV12-4; CDR3aa: CASSLRGRANVLTF
d_gene: TRBD1; j_gene: TRBJ1-2; v_gene: TRBV7-9; CDR3aa: CASSLSQGFAGYGYTF
d_gene: TRBD1; j_gene: TRBJ1-5; v_gene: TRBV6-2/TRBV6-3; CDR3aa: CASRDDRVDNQPQHF
d_gene: NA; j_gene: TRBJ2-7; v_gene: TRBV4-1; CDR3aa: CASSQSWARNYEQYF
d_gene: NA; j_gene: TRBJ2-6; v_gene: TRBV25-1; CDR3aa: CASSEPNVLTF
d_gene: NA; j_gene: TRBJ1-6; v_gene: TRBV2; CDR3aa: CASSPKPTSPLHF
d_gene: NA; j_gene: TRBJ1-5; v_gene: TRBV19; CDR3aa: CASIPGDQPQHF
d_gene: NA; j_gene: TRBJ2-5; v_gene: TRBV11-1; CDR3aa: CASSSQFRETQYF
d_gene: TRBD2; j_gene: TRBJ2-5; v_gene: TRBV7-7; CDR3aa: CASSFGGYGGAAQETQYF
d_gene: TRBD1; j_gene: TRBJ2-5; v_gene: TRBV9; CDR3aa: CASSSFDRVLWETQYF
d_gene: NA; j_gene: TRBJ2-1; v_gene: TRBV5-1; CDR3aa: CASSLSGNYNEQFF
d_gene: TRBD2; j_gene: TRBJ2-5; v_gene: TRBV29-1; CDR3aa: CSAGRLAETQYF
d_gene: TRBD1; j_gene: TRBJ2-5; v_gene: TRBV25-1; CDR3aa: CASSDSGQEETQYF
d_gene: TRBD1; j_gene: TRBJ1-1; v_gene: TRBV12-3/TRBV12-4; CDR3aa: CASSPTGQGNTEAFF
d_gene: NA; j_gene: TRBJ2-6; v_gene: TRBV19; CDR3aa: CASLGNSGANVLTF
d_gene: NA; j_gene: TRBJ1-1; v_gene: TRBV19; CDR3aa: CASSIHMGVAFF
d_gene: NA; j_gene: TRBJ1-2; v_gene: TRBV10-3; CDR3aa: CAISYEREGGGMFGYTF
d_gene: TRBD1; j_gene: TRBJ2-7; v_gene: TRBV7-9; CDR3aa: CASNTGGGEQYF
d_gene: NA; j_gene: TRBJ2-6; v_gene: TRBV5-1; CDR3aa: CASSFLDPRLSGANVLTF